This entry features one TCR beta chain sequence. The antigen is unknown. Repertoires were generated with immunoSEQ multiplex PCR, while TCRdb's copy carries only in-frame clones and drops some. The sample lists fewer than 15,000 clones, around 85% occurring once. These data belong to a study of PD-1 blockade in classical Hodgkin lymphoma. Notes on the study in general: In CD4+ cells, TCR diversity went up significantly by C4D1, but in CD8+ cells it did not. Differences between repertoires have undefined causes, possibly disease activity or prior therapy. A reduction in baseline TCR diversity was reportedly seen in newly diagnosed patients relative to healthy donors. Initiation of nivolumab under 1 year after ASCT led to exclusion of patients.

V gave up 3 bases and J gave up 8 bases; unmatched junction bases: 2. Germline CDR1 and CDR2: SGDLS and YYNGEE. The CDR3 is 13 amino acids. Relapses following autologous stem cell transplantation were seen in all patients, with brentuximab vedotin exposure varying. This receptor was taken from a human donor with classical Hodgkin lymphoma. This rearrangement joins TRBV9 to TRBJ2-1; 10 bases line up with TRBD1. The source material was peripheral blood mononuclear cells (PBMCs), sampled at baseline. DNA for the CDR3: TGTGCCAGCAGCGCGGACAGGGGGTATGAGCAGTTCTTC. Its translation: CASSADRGYEQFF.